A selection of T cell receptor beta chains follows, all from one sample in a study of cytomegalovirus exposure and HLA in healthy donors. Sequencing used immunoSEQ multiplex PCR; TCRdb keeps in-frame clones, though not all of them. This sample's table has around 140,000 clones. The sample consisted of PBMCs. The receptors here all came from a woman aged 40 to 50 in good health and CMV-seronegative. The CDR3 runs from the conserved cysteine through the conserved F or W. The D gene is left open where the match is weak.

J | D | V | DNA | CDR3
TRBJ2-1 | - | TRBV7-2 | TGTGCCAGCAGCTTGGACCGGGGGAATGAGCAGTTCTTC | CASSLDRGNEQFF
TRBJ1-1 | TRBD1 | TRBV9 | TGTGCCAGCAGCGTACCGTCAGGGGGAGCAACTGAAGCTTTCTTT | CASSVPSGGATEAFF
TRBJ1-5 | - | TRBV6-4 | TGTGCCACCTACCCAGTGGACAGAAGGTATAGCAATCAGCCCCAGCATTTT | CATYPVDRRYSNQPQHF
TRBJ1-2 | - | TRBV11-2 | TGTGCCAGCAGCGCAGGGATATTTCTCGAGTATGGCTACACCTTC | CASSAGIFLEYGYTF
TRBJ1-1 | TRBD1 | TRBV28 | TGTGCCAGCAGGGGGACAGGGGCGAACACTGAAGCTTTCTTT | CASRGTGANTEAFF
TRBJ2-7 | - | TRBV7-2 | TGTGCCAGCAGCTTCAGCTACGAGCAGTACTTC | CASSFSYEQYF
TRBJ2-4 | - | TRBV14 | TGTGCCAGCAGCCACAACAAAAACATTCAGTACTTC | CASSHNKNIQYF
TRBJ2-3 | TRBD2 | TRBV2 | TGTGCCACAGGACTAGCGGGGGGCACAGATACGCAGTATTTT | CATGLAGGTDTQYF
TRBJ1-4 | TRBD1 | TRBV6-5 | TGTGCCAGCAGTTCGACAGGGGGCCGGGAAAAACTGTTTTTT | CASSSTGGREKLFF
TRBJ2-5 | - | TRBV18 | TGTGCCAGCTCACCGAGGGAAAAACCAAAGACCCAGTACTTC | CASSPREKPKTQYF
TRBJ1-5 | - | TRBV7-2 | TGTGCCAGCAGCTTAGATGGGCAGAGAAGTCAGCCCCAGCATTTT | CASSLDGQRSQPQHF
TRBJ2-5 | - | TRBV14 | TGTGCCAGCAGCCAAATCGGGCAAGAGACCCAGTACTTC | CASSQIGQETQYF
TRBJ1-2 | - | TRBV5-1 | TGCGCCAGCACCCTTGACAGCAACTATGGCTACACCTTC | CASTLDSNYGYTF
TRBJ1-2 | - | TRBV18 | TGTGCCAGCTCACCCGCCGGGGGGGGCGGTGGCTACACCTTC | CASSPAGGGGGYTF
TRBJ1-3 | - | TRBV28 | TGTGCCAGCAGTCCTACAGAATACTCTGGAAACACCATATATTTT | CASSPTEYSGNTIYF
TRBJ1-1 | - | TRBV6-6 | TGTGCCAGCAGTTACTCGAAGGGGCATGGCACTGAAGCTTTCTTT | CASSYSKGHGTEAFF
TRBJ1-6 | TRBD1 | TRBV5-1 | TGCGCCAGCAGTTTGGGACAGGATAATTCACCCCTCCACTTT | CASSLGQDNSPLHF
TRBJ2-2 | TRBD2 | TRBV19 | TGTGCCAGTAGTCTGCGGACTAGCGGGGGGGCGGCCGGGGAGCTGTTTTTT | CASSLRTSGGAAGELFF
TRBJ1-5 | TRBD1 | TRBV5-6 | TGTGCCAGCAGCTCGGGGACAGGGACTCGCAATCAGCCCCAGCATTTT | CASSSGTGTRNQPQHF
TRBJ2-7 | TRBD1 | TRBV6-6 | TGTGCCAGCCGCTGGGCCAGGGGGCAATCAGAGCAGTACTTC | CASRWARGQSEQYF